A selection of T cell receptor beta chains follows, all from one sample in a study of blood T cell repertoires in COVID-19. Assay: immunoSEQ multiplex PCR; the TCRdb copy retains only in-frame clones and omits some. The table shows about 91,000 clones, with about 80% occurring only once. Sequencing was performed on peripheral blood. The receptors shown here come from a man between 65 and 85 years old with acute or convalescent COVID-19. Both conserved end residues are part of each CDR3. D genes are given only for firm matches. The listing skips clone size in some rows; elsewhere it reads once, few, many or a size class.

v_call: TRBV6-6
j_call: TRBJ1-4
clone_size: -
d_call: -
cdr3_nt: TGTGCCAGCAGTTACTCGATGGGAGGGGCCGTTGAAAAACTGTTTTTT
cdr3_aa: CASSYSMGGAVEKLFF

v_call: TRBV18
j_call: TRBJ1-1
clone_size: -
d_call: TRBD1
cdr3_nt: TGTGCCAGCTCACCGATAAATAACAGGGGCGAGAGAGCTTTCTTT
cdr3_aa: CASSPINNRGERAFF

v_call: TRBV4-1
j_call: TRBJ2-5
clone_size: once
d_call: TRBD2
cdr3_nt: TGCGCCAGCACCCCCATTTACAGCGGGAGAGGCCAAGAGACCCAGTACTTC
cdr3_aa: CASTPIYSGRGQETQYF

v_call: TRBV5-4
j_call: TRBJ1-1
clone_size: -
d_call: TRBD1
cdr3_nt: TGTGCCAGCAGCTTGCGACAGGGGGGGAACACTGAAGCTTTCTTT
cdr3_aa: CASSLRQGGNTEAFF

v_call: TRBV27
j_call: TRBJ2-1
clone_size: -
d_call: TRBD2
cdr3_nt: TGTGCCAGCGGGTTTAGCGGGAGAGGATATGAGCAGTTCTTC
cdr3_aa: CASGFSGRGYEQFF

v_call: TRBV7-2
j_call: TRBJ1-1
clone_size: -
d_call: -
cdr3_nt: TGTGCCAGCAGCTTAATGGGCAGACCGATGAACACTGAAGCTTTCTTT
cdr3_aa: CASSLMGRPMNTEAFF

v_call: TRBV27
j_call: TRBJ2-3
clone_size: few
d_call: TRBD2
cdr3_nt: TGTGCCAGCAGTTCTCGGACTAGCGGGATGAGAGATACGCAGTATTTT
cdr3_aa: CASSSRTSGMRDTQYF

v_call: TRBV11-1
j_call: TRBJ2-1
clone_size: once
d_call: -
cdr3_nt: TGTGCCAGCAGCCCCCCAGGGGGGTACAATGAGCAGTTCTTC
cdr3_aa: CASSPPGGYNEQFF

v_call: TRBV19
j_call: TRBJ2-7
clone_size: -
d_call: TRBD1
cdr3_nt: TGTGCCAGTAGCTCGATTGGGACAGCAAGGGACGAGCAGTACTTC
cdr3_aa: CASSSIGTARDEQYF

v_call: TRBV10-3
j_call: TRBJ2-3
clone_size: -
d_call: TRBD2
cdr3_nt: TGTGCCACCCTAGCGGGGGGAACTAATACGCAGTATTTT
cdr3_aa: CATLAGGTNTQYF

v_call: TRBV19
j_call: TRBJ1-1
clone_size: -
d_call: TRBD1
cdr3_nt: TGTGCCAGTAGTATAATGCAGGGGGGAACTGGTATGAACACTGAAGCTTTCTTT
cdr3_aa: CASSIMQGGTGMNTEAFF

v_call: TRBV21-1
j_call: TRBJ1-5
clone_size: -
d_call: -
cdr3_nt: TGTGCCAGCAGCAAGGAGCAAGAGGGAGAGCCCCAGCATTTT
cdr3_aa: CASSKEQEGEPQHF

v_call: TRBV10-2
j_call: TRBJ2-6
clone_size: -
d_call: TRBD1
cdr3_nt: TGCGCCAGCAGGAGGACAGGGGAATTCTCTGGGGCCAACGTCCTGACTTTC
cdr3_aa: CASRRTGEFSGANVLTF

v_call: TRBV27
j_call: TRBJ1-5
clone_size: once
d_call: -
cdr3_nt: TGTGCCAGCAGCCCTTACTCGACTACCACAAGGTTTGTTGATCAGCCCCAGCATTTT
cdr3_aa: CASSPYSTTTRFVDQPQHF

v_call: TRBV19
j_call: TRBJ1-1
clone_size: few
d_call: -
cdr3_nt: TGTGCCAGTAGTCGTGAACAGTTCACTGAAGCTTTCTTT
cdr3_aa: CASSREQFTEAFF

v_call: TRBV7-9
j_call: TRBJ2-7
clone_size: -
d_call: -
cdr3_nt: TGTGCCAGCAGCTCAACAGGCTACGAGCAGTACTTC
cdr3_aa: CASSSTGYEQYF

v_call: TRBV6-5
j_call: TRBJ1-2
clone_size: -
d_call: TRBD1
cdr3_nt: TGTGCCAGCAGCAGGGACAGGGGATTTGGTGGCTACACCTTC
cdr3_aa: CASSRDRGFGGYTF

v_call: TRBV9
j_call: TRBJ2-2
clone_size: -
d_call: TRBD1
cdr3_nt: TGTGCCAGCAGCGCAGGGACAGGGTCAACGGGCACCGGGGAGCTGTTTTTT
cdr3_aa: CASSAGTGSTGTGELFF

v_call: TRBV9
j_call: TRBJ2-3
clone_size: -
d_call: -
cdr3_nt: TGTGCCAGCAGCGTAGGGGTTAGCGGATTCACAGATACGCAGTATTTT
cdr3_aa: CASSVGVSGFTDTQYF

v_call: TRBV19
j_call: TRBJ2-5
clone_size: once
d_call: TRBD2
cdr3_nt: TGTGCCAGTAGTTCCTTCGGACTAGCGGACCAAGAGACCCAGTACTTC
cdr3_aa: CASSSFGLADQETQYF

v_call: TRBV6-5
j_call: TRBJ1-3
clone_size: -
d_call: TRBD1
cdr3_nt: TGTGCCAGCAGCGCGGAGACAGGGTTTGTGGACACCATATATTTT
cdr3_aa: CASSAETGFVDTIYF

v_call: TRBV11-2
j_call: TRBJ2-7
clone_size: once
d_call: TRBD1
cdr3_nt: TGTGCCAGCAGCTTAAGGGTGACAGGGGCCCCCTACGAGCAGTACTTC
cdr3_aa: CASSLRVTGAPYEQYF

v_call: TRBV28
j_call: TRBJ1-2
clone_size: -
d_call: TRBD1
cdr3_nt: TGTGCCAGTTACAGGGGGCGCCGGGGCTACACCTTC
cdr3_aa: CASYRGRRGYTF

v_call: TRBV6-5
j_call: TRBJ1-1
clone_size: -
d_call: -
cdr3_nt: TGTGCCAGCAGTTACTCGAGGTTTAGCACTGAAGCTTTCTTT
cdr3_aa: CASSYSRFSTEAFF

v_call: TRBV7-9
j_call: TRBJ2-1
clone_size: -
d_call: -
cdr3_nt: TGTGCCAGCAGCTTAGGGGGCAGTGAGCAGTTCTTC
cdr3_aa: CASSLGGSEQFF

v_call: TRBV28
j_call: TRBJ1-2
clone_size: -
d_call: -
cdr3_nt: TGTGCCAGCGGCCGACAGGCCCAAGGGCACCTCTTC
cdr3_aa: CASGRQAQGHLF

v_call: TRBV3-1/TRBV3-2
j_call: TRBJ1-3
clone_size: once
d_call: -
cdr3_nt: TGTGCCAGCAGCCCCAGTGGGGCCCACACCATATATTTT
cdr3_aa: CASSPSGAHTIYF

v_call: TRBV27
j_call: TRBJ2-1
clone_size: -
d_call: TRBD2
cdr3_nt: TGTGCCAGCAGTCACTCGACTAGCGGGGCCTACAATGAGCAGTTCTTC
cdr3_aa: CASSHSTSGAYNEQFF

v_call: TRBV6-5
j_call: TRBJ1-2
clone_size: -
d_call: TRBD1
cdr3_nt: TGTGCCAGCAGTTTCCGACAGGGCTCTAACTATGGCTACACCTTC
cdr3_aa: CASSFRQGSNYGYTF

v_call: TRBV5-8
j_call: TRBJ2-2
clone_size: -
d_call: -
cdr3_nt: TGTGCCAGCAGCTGGGAGGTGTCAGCGAACACCGGGGAGCTGTTTTTT
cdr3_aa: CASSWEVSANTGELFF

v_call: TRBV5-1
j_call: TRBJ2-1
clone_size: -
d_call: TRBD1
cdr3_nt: TGCGCCAGCAGTCCGACAGGGGGCTATTCCTCCTACAATGAGCAGTTCTTC
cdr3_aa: CASSPTGGYSSYNEQFF

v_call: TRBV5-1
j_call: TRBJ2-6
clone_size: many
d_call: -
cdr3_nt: TGCGCCAGCAGTCAAACAGGTTCTGGGGCCAACGTCCTGACTTTC
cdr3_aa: CASSQTGSGANVLTF

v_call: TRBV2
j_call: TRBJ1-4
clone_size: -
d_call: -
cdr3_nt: TGTGCCAGCAGGGGCCCCGCAACTAATGAAAAACTGTTTTTT
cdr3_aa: CASRGPATNEKLFF

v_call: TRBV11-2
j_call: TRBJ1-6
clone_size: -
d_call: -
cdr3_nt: TGTGCCAGCAGCGTACGCGGGGGGAATCTTTCACCCCTCCACTTT
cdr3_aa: CASSVRGGNLSPLHF

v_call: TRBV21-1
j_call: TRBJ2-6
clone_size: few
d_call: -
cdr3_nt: TGTGCCAGCAGCATCTGTAAGGACAGGACACTCTCTGGGGCCAACGTCCTGACTTTC
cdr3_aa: CASSICKDRTLSGANVLTF

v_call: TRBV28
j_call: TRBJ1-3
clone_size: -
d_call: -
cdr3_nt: TGTGCCAGCAGTTCCAGAGGACTCTCTGGAAACACCATATATTTT
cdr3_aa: CASSSRGLSGNTIYF

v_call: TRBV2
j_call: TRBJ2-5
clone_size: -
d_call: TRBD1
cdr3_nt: TGTGCCAGCAGGACGCGGACAGGGGGCGAGACCCAGTACTTC
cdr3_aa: CASRTRTGGETQYF

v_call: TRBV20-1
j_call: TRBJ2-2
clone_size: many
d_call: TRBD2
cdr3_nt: TGCAGTGCTAGTGTCAGACTAGCGGGAAACGGGGAGCTGTTTTTT
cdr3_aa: CSASVRLAGNGELFF

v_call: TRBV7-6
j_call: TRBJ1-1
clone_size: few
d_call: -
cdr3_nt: TGTGCCAGCAGCTTAGCCCAAGAGGGCACTGAAGCTTTCTTT
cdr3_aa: CASSLAQEGTEAFF

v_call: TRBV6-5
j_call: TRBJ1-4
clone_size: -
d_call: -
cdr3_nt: TGTGCCAGCAGTTTTTCCCTCGTAGCAACTAATGAAAAACTGTTTTTT
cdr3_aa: CASSFSLVATNEKLFF